These 29 T cell receptor beta chains share one sample of origin, sequenced in a study of Ad26.COV2.S vaccination and SARS-CoV-2 variants. Indicated treatment: around 19 received Ad26.COV2.S at low or high dose, single or two shots; about 5 received placebo; per-sample allocation not given. Following the first vaccine or placebo injection, samples were taken on day 63. Produced via immunoSEQ multiplex PCR; TCRdb's table is partial and in-frame only. The sample has about 320,000 clones; about 82% are singletons. Here the sequenced sample was peripheral blood, taken in a trial of Ad26.COV2.S vaccine versus placebo. These receptors originate from a person aged 18-65 years who received the Ad26.COV2.S COVID-19 vaccine or a placebo.

The rearrangement links TRBV7-8 to TRBJ1-2; D remains ambiguous. Trimming left V 4 bases short and J 0 bases short, with 12 bases between. CDR1 and CDR2 from the germline V gene are SGHVS and FQNEAQ. The CDR3 totals 15 residues. CDR3 loop: CASSSPRVPNYGYTF. Here the CDR3 DNA reads TGTGCCAGCAGCTCACCGAGGGTTCCTAACTATGGCTACACCTTC.

This chain uses TRBV7-9 with TRBJ1-2; TRBD1 might be the D (5 bases). The CDR3 is 13 residues long. The germline V and J ends were trimmed by 6 bases and 4 bases, with 12 bases remaining between them. The germline V gene has CDR1 SEHNR and CDR2 FQNEAQ (reference sequence). For the CDR3, the DNA is TGTGCCAGCAGGGGGGAGGGGATCTATGGCTACACCTTC. This sequence encodes CASRGEGIYGYTF.

V and J are TRBV5-1 and TRBJ2-5, with 7 bases aligning to TRBD2. CDR3 length: 15 amino acids. V shed 4 bases, J shed 2 bases, and the junction held 8 bases outside the gene matches. Germline assignment: CDR1 SGHRS and CDR2 YFSETQ. The CDR3 region has the DNA TGCGCCAGCAGCGGGGGGGTAGTTCGACAAGAGACCCAGTACTTC. This encodes CASSGGVVRQETQYF.

V usage is TRBV28 and J usage is TRBJ1-4; D remains ambiguous. CDR1 MDHEN and CDR2 SYDVKM come from the germline V gene. The CDR3 totals 13 residues. V was trimmed by 6 bases and J by 7 bases, leaving 12 bases between them. CDR3 sequence reads: CASRSGVGEKLFF. Here the CDR3 DNA reads TGTGCCAGCAGAAGCGGGGTTGGTGAAAAACTGTTTTTT.

V is TRBV11-3 and J is TRBJ2-1, with D possibly being TRBD2 (6 bases). The germline CDR1 and CDR2 sequences are SGHNT and YENEEA. CDR3 size: 16 residues. V lost 3 bases and J lost 1, with 13 bases in between. The CDR3 coding sequence is TGTGCCAGCAGCTTGGCTGGGGCGGGGTCCTACAATGAGCAGTTCTTC. Residues: CASSLAGAGSYNEQFF.

This chain uses TRBV19 with TRBJ2-7; TRBD1 matches at 7 bases. In germline, CDR1 is LNHDA, CDR2 SQIVND (reference sequence). The J segment lost 2 bases and the V segment lost 6 bases, leaving 7 bases of the junction unmatched. CDR3 length: 14 residues. CDR3 loop: CASRDPGQTYEQYF. In nucleotides, the CDR3 is TGTGCCAGTAGGGATCCGGGACAGACCTACGAGCAGTACTTC.

This clone was observed once. The V and J genes are TRBV19 and TRBJ2-4; 7 positions match TRBD2. Germline V gene data show CDR1 as LNHDA and CDR2 as SQIVND (reference sequence). V trimming: 5 bases; J trimming: 6 bases; junction bases outside the gene matches: 10. This CDR3 has 15 residues. The CDR3 DNA follows: TGTGCCAGTAGTTTGGGTCCTCCGGGGGGAAACATTCAGTACTTC. This sequence encodes CASSLGPPGGNIQYF.

J is TRBJ1-4 and V is TRBV28, with D possibly matching TRBD1 (5 bases). This CDR3 region has 14 residues. Germline CDR1 and CDR2: MDHEN and SYDVKM. Trimming cost V 7 bases and J 2 bases, with 11 bases left between them. The CDR3 bases are TGTGCCAGCACCCGGGGCGGCACTAATGAAAAACTGTTTTTT. Residues: CASTRGGTNEKLFF. The full variable domain, with the rest looked up from reference TRBV28 and TRBJ1-4, is DVKVTQSSRYLVKRTGEKVFLECVQDMDHENMFWYRQDPGLGLRLIYFSYDVKMKEKGDIPEGYSVSREKKERFSLILESASTNQTSMYLCASTRGGTNEKLFFGSGTQLSVL.

J is TRBJ2-7 and V is TRBV11-3; D might be TRBD1 (5 bases). V lost 5 bases and J lost 0, with 14 bases in between. This CDR3 is built from 15 residues. Germline CDR1 is SGHNT and CDR2 is YENEEA. The CDR3 here is CASSGALNLSYEQYF. For the CDR3, the DNA is TGTGCCAGCAGCGGGGCCCTTAACCTCTCCTACGAGCAGTACTTC.

The rearrangement joins TRBV19 to TRBJ1-1; D ambiguous. Germline assignment: CDR1 LNHDA and CDR2 SQIVND (reference sequence). Deletions cut 1 base from V and 3 bases from J, with 9 bases between. The CDR3 has 14 amino acids. CDR3 sequence (DNA): TGTGCCAGTAGTATAGTACATACGGACACTGAAGCTTTCTTT. This encodes CASSIVHTDTEAFF.

The chain carries TRBV9 and TRBJ2-3, with D possibly TRBD1 on 5 matching bases. Germline V gives CDR1 SGDLS, CDR2 YYNGEE. Trimming pared 3 bases from V and 1 base from J, leaving 21 bases between. CDR3 length: 18 residues. The CDR3 spells CASSAPQARWGGTDTQYF. The CDR3 nucleotides read TGTGCCAGCAGCGCACCCCAGGCGAGATGGGGCGGCACAGATACGCAGTATTTT.

The rearrangement joins TRBV6-4 to TRBJ1-5; the D is unclear. V lost 8 bases, J lost 0 bases, and 17 bases lay in between. This CDR3 spans 16 amino acids. Germline V gene sequence: CDR1 MRHNA, CDR2 SNTAGT. CDR3 DNA sequence: TGTGCCAGCCCGAAAGAGGAAAAACATAGCAATCAGCCCCAGCATTTT. Its protein is CASPKEEKHSNQPQHF.

This clone was seen once. V gene TRBV5-5 combines with J gene TRBJ1-1; perhaps TRBD1 as D (5 bases). The germline gives CDR1 SGHKS, CDR2 YYEKEE (reference sequence). Between the trimmed V and J ends, which lost 2 bases and 4 bases, there was a span of 12 bases. The CDR3 sequence is 14 residues long. For the CDR3, the DNA is TGTGCCAGCAGCTTTACACGACAGTTCACTGAAGCTTTCTTT. This gives the protein CASSFTRQFTEAFF.

V is TRBV7-3 and J is TRBJ1-1, with a tentative D call TRBD1 (6 bases). This CDR3 spans 15 amino acids. V lost 1 base to trimming and J lost 1 base, with 10 bases between them. The germline V gene has CDR1 SGHTA and CDR2 FQGTGA. The CDR3 region has the DNA TGTGCCAGCAGCTTAAAGGGGGGAGAGAACACTGAAGCTTTCTTT. The encoded protein is CASSLKGGENTEAFF.

This clone was seen a single time. J is TRBJ1-2 and V is TRBV6-5; D is undetermined. Germline V lookup: CDR1 MNHEY, CDR2 SVGAGI. The CDR3 spans 14 residues. The V end lost 6 bases, the J end lost 4 bases, and 15 bases lay between the germline ends. The CDR3 sequence is CASRQPGPTYGYTF. CDR3 in DNA: TGTGCCAGCAGACAGCCCGGGCCTACCTATGGCTACACCTTC.

The rearrangement joins TRBV11-2 to TRBJ1-1; weak D call: TRBD1 (5 bases). The V and J ends lost 4 bases and 5 bases respectively, with 17 bases between them. CDR1 is SGHAT and CDR2 is FQNNGV in the germline V gene. The CDR3 extends over 15 amino acids. In nucleotides, the CDR3 is TGTGCCAGCAGCTCATATCTGCGGGGGGGGACTGAAGCTTTCTTT. Protein sequence: CASSSYLRGGTEAFF.

This clone has only a few counts. The rearrangement uses TRBV29-1 and TRBJ1-1, with D hard to call. The length of the CDR3 is 11 residues. The germline V gene has CDR1 SQVTM and CDR2 ANQGSEA. The V end was cut by 4 bases, the J end by 0 bases, with 3 bases between. CDR3 protein: CSVGVNTEAFF. The CDR3 DNA reads TGCAGCGTTGGTGTGAACACTGAAGCTTTCTTT.

The chain recombines TRBV2 with TRBJ2-6, with 7 bases that match TRBD2. Germline V CDR1 and CDR2: SNHLY, FYNNEI. V gave up 7 bases and J gave up 2 bases; unmatched junction bases: 11. The CDR3 is made up of 17 amino acids. The chain's CDR3 is CASTRGGGGPGANVLTF. DNA for the CDR3: TGTGCCAGCACCAGAGGCGGGGGAGGCCCTGGGGCCAACGTCCTGACTTTC.

The rearrangement links TRBV7-9 to TRBJ1-2; 7 positions agree with TRBD1. CDR1 is SEHNR and CDR2 is FQNEAQ in the germline V gene (reference sequence). The J segment lost 0 bases and the V segment lost 8 bases, leaving 9 bases of the junction unmatched. The CDR3 consists of 15 residues. As DNA, the CDR3 is TGTGCCAGCGACCACCCCAGGGGGGCTAACTATGGCTACACCTTC. Encoded protein: CASDHPRGANYGYTF.

The V and J genes are TRBV30 and TRBJ2-7; 9 nucleotides match TRBD1. With V trimmed by 3 bases and J by 3 bases, 9 bases remained unmatched. This CDR3 is built from 15 residues. The germline V gene has CDR1 GTSNPN and CDR2 SVGIG (reference sequence). This CDR3 reads CAWRALYRGRYEQYF. CDR3 coding DNA: TGTGCCTGGAGGGCCCTCTACAGGGGGCGCTACGAGCAGTACTTC.

This rearrangement joins TRBV27 to TRBJ2-5, with 10 bases aligning to TRBD2. Germline trimming cut 6 bases from V and 6 bases from J; bases unmatched to any gene: 10. The CDR3 loop spans 15 amino acids. CDR1 is MNHEY and CDR2 is SMNVEV in the germline V gene (reference sequence). This chain's CDR3 is CASSRQRGGIQTQYF. CDR3 coding DNA: TGTGCCAGCAGCAGACAGCGGGGGGGTATCCAGACCCAGTACTTC.

This clone was seen repeatedly, ten times or more. The rearrangement uses TRBV15 and TRBJ1-6; 8 bases map to TRBD1. Germline loops: CDR1 LNHNV, CDR2 YYDKDF (reference sequence). J gave up 9 bases and V 4 bases, and 11 bases lay outside the gene matches. This CDR3 comprises 16 residues. CDR3 in amino acids: CATSIERTGYRSPLHF. The CDR3 region has the DNA TGTGCCACCAGCATAGAACGGACAGGGTATCGTTCACCCCTCCACTTT.

This clone occurred once. The chain recombines TRBV18 with TRBJ2-5, with no clear D. Germline assignment: CDR1 KGHSH and CDR2 LQKENI. V lost 4 bases, J lost 1 base, and 10 bases lay in between. CDR3 length: 14 residues. The CDR3 nucleotides read TGTGCCAGCTCACTTTCAGCGTTCCAAGAGACCCAGTACTTC. Its translation: CASSLSAFQETQYF.

This chain connects TRBV5-6 to TRBJ2-5; 8 nucleotides agree with TRBD1. Trimming removed 4 bases from V and 4 bases from J; junction bases left unmatched: 3. Germline V lookup: CDR1 SGHDT, CDR2 YYEEEE. This CDR3 contains 13 residues. The CDR3 region is CASSVGQGETQYF. As DNA, the CDR3 is TGTGCCAGCAGCGTCGGACAGGGAGAGACCCAGTACTTC.

This clone was seen just once. The V call is TRBV28, the J call TRBJ2-5; D call uncertain. V was pared by 6 bases and J by 3 bases, with 14 bases between. Germline CDR1 is MDHEN and CDR2 is SYDVKM. The CDR3 spans 14 residues. CDR3 nucleotide sequence: TGTGCCAGCAGACGGACGGCTGGGAAAGAGACCCAGTACTTC. Translated, it gives CASRRTAGKETQYF.

The chain combines TRBV19 with TRBJ1-2; weak D call: TRBD1 (6 bases). V lost 7 bases and J 3 bases, leaving 15 bases between the germline ends. Germline V gives CDR1 LNHDA, CDR2 SQIVND (reference sequence). This CDR3 has 14 residues. The CDR3 DNA is TGTGCCAGTACCATCAGGGGCAGAGACTATGGCTACACCTTC. It encodes CASTIRGRDYGYTF.

V is TRBV2 and J is TRBJ2-1; no definite D call. CDR1 is SNHLY and CDR2 is FYNNEI in the germline V gene. V lost 3 bases to trimming and J lost 4 bases, with 13 bases between them. This CDR3 is built from 15 residues. CDR3 sequence: CASSEGKNYYNEQFF. Written as DNA, the CDR3 is TGTGCCAGCAGTGAGGGGAAGAATTATTACAATGAGCAGTTCTTC.

V and J are TRBV28 and TRBJ1-2, with a tentative D call TRBD1 (5 bases). Trimming cost V 6 bases and J 4 bases, with 15 bases left between them. CDR1 and CDR2 (germline): MDHEN, SYDVKM. CDR3 length: 14 amino acids. CDR3 DNA: TGTGCCAGCAGCCCCCTCCGACAGTTCTATGGCTACACCTTC. Residues: CASSPLRQFYGYTF.

V is TRBV14 and J is TRBJ2-5, with D possibly TRBD1 on 5 matching bases. Germline CDR1 SGHDN, CDR2 FVKESK. The V and J ends lost 2 bases and 5 bases respectively, with 15 bases between them. The CDR3 has 15 amino acids. The CDR3 protein is CASSQLGRWYETQYF. CDR3 nucleotides: TGTGCCAGCAGCCAATTGGGGCGATGGTACGAGACCCAGTACTTC.